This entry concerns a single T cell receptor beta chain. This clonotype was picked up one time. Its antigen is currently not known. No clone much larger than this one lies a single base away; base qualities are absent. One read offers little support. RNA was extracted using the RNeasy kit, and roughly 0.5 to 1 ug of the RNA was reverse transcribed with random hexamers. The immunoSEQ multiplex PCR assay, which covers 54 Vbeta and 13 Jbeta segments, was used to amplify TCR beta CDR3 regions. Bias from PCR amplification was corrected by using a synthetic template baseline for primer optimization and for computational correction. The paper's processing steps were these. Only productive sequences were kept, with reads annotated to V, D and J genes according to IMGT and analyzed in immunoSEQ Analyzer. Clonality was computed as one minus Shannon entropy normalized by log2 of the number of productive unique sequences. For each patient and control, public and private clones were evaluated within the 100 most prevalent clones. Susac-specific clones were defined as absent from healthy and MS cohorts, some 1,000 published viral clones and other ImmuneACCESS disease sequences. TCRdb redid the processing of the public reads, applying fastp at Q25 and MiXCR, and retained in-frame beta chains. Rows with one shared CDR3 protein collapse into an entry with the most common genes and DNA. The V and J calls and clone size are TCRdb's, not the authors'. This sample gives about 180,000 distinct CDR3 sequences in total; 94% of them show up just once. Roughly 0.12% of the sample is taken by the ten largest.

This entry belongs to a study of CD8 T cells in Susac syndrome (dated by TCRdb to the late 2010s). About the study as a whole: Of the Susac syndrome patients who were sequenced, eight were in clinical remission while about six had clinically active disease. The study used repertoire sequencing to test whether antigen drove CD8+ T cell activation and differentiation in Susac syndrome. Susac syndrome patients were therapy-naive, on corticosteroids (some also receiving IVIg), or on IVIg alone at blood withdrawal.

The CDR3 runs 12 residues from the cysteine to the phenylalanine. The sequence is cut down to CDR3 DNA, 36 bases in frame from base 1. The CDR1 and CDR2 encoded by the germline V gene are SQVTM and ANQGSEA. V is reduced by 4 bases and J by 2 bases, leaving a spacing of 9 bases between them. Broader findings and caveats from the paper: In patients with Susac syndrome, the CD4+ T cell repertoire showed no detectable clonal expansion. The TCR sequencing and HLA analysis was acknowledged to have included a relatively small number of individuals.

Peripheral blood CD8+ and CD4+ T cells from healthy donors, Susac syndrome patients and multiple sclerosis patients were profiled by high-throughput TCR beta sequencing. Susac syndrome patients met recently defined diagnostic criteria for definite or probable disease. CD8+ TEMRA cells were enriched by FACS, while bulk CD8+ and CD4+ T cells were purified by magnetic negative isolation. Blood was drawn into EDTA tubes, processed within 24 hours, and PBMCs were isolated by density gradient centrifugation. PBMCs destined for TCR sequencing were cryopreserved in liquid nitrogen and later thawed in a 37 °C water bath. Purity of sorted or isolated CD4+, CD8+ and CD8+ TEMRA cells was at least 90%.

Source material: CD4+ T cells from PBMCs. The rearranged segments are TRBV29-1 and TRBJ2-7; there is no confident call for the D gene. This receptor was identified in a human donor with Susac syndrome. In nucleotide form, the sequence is TGCAGCGTTGCCGGTTATACCTACGAGCAGTACTTC. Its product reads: CSVAGYTYEQYF.